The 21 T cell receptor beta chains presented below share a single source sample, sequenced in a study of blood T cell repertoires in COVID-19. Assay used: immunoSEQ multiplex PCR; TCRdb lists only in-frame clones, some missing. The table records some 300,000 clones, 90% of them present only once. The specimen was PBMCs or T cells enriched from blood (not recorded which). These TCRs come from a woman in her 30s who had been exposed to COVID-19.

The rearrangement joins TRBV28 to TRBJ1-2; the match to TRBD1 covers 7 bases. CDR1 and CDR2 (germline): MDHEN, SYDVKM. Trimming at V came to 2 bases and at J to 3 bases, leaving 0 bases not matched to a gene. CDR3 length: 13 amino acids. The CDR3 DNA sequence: TGTGCCAGCAGTTTAGGGACAGACTATGGCTACACCTTC. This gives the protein CASSLGTDYGYTF.

As DNA, the CDR3 is TGTGCCAGCACTCAAGAGGGCATACAGCCCCAGCATTTT. It specifies CASTQEGIQPQHF. V gene TRBV2 combines with J gene TRBJ1-5; D ambiguous. V was shortened by 7 bases and J by 7 bases, with 14 bases between the two germline ends. This CDR3 region has 13 residues. Germline loops: CDR1 SNHLY, CDR2 FYNNEI.

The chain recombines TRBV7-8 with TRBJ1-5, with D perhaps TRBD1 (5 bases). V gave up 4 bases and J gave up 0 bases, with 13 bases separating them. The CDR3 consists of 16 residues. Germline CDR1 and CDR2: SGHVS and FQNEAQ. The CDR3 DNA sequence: TGTGCCAGCAGCTGGCTCCCTAGGGGTAGCAATCAGCCCCAGCATTTT. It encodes CASSWLPRGSNQPQHF.

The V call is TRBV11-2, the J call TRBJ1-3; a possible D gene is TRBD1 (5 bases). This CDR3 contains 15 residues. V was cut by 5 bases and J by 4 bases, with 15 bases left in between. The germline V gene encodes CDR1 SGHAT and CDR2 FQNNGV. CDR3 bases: TGTGCCAGCAGCGACCGGGGGGGTGCGGGAAACACCATATATTTT. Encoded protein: CASSDRGGAGNTIYF.

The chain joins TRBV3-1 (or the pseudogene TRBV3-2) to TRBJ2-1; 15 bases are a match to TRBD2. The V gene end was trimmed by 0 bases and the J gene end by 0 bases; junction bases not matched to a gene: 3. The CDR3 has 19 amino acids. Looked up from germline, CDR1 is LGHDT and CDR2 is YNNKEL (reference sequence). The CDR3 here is CASSQEGLAGGSSYNEQFF. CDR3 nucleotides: TGTGCCAGCAGCCAAGAGGGACTAGCGGGGGGAAGCTCCTACAATGAGCAGTTCTTC.

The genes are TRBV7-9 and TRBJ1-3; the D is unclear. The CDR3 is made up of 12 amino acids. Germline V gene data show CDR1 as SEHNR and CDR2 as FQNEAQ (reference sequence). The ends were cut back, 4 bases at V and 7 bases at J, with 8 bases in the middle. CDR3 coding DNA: TGTGCCAGCAGCTCCCTCCGGAACACCATATATTTT. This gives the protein CASSSLRNTIYF.

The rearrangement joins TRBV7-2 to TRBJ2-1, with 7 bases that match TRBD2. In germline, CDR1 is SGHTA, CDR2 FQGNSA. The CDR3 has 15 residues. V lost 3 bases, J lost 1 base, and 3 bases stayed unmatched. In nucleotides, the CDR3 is TGTGCCAGCAGCTTCGGCGGGGGATCCTACAATGAGCAGTTCTTC. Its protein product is CASSFGGGSYNEQFF. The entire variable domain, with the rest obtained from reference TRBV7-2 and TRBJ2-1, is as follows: GAGVSQSPSNKVTEKGKDVELRCDPISGHTALYWYRQSLGQGLEFLIYFQGNSAPDKSGLPSDRFSAERTGGSVSTLTIQRTQQEDSAVYLCASSFGGGSYNEQFFGPGTRLTVL.

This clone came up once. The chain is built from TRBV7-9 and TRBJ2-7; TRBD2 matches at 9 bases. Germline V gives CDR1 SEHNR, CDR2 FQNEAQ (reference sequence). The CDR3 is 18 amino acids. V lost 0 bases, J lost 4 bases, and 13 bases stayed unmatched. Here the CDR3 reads CASSLALRRSGGWYEQYF. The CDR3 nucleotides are TGTGCCAGCAGCTTAGCCCTTCGGCGGAGCGGGGGGTGGTACGAGCAGTACTTC.

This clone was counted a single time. The CDR3 DNA sequence: TGTGCCAGCAGTGTCGGCGGAGTATACGAGCAGTACTTC. Protein product: CASSVGGVYEQYF. V is TRBV2 and J is TRBJ2-7; D uncertain. The CDR3 runs 13 residues. The germline V gene has CDR1 SNHLY and CDR2 FYNNEI. V lost 4 bases and J lost 4, with 11 bases in between. Looking up the rest from reference TRBV2 and TRBJ2-7 gives the full variable domain: EPEVTQTPSHQVTQMGQEVILRCVPISNHLYFYWYRQILGQKVEFLVSFYNNEISEKSEIFDDQFSVERPDGSNFTLKIRSTKLEDSAMYFCASSVGGVYEQYFGPGTRLTVT.

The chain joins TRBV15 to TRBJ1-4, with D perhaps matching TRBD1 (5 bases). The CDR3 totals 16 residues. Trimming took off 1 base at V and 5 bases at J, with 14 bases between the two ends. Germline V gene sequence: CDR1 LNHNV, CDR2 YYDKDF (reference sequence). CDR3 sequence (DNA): TGTGCCACCAGCAGAGCTTTTGCAGGGAAAAATGAAAAACTGTTTTTT. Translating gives CATSRAFAGKNEKLFF. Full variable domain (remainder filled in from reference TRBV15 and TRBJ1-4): DAMVIQNPRYQVTQFGKPVTLSCSQTLNHNVMYWYQQKSSQAPKLLFHYYDKDFNNEADTPDNFQSRRPNTSFCFLDIRSPGLGDTAMYLCATSRAFAGKNEKLFFGSGTQLSVL.

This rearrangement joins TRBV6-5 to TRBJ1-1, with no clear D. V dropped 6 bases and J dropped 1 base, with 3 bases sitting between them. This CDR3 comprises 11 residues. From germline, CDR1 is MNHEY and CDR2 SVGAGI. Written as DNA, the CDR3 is TGTGCCAGCAGACAGAACACTGAAGCTTTCTTT. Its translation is CASRQNTEAFF.

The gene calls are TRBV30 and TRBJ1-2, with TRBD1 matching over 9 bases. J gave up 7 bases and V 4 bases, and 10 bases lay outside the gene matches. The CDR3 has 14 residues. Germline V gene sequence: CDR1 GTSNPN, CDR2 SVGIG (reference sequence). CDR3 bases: TGTGCCTGGACGACAGGGGGACTAGGAGGTGGCTACACCTTC. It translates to CAWTTGGLGGGYTF.

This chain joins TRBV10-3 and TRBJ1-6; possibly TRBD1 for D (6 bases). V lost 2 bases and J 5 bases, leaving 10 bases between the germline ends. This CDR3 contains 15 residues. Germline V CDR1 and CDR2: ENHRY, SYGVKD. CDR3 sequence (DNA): TGTGCCATCAGTGAGAGGGGGATAAATAATTCACCCCTCCACTTT. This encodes CAISERGINNSPLHF.

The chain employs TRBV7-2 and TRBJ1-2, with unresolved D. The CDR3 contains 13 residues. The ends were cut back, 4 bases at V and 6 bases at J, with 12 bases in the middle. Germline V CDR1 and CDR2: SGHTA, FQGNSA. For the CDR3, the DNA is TGTGCCAGCAGCTCGGGATTTCCTGATGGCTACACCTTC. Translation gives CASSSGFPDGYTF. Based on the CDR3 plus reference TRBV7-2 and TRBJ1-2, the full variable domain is GAGVSQSPSNKVTEKGKDVELRCDPISGHTALYWYRQSLGQGLEFLIYFQGNSAPDKSGLPSDRFSAERTGGSVSTLTIQRTQQEDSAVYLCASSSGFPDGYTFGSGTRLTVV.

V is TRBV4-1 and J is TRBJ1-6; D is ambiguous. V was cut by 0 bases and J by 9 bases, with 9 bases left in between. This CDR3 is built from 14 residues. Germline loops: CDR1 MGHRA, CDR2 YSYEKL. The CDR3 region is CASSQDIESSPLHF. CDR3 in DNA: TGCGCCAGCAGCCAAGATATAGAGAGTTCACCCCTCCACTTT.

The CDR3 loop is CASSLDALAGRRFGYTF. The CDR3 DNA is TGTGCCAGCAGTTTAGACGCGTTGGCAGGGAGGCGTTTTGGCTACACCTTC. J is TRBJ1-2 and V is TRBV27, with a tentative D call TRBD1 (5 bases). Germline loops: CDR1 MNHEY, CDR2 SMNVEV (reference sequence). This CDR3 is 17 amino acids long. Trimming pared 2 bases from V and 7 bases from J, leaving 23 bases between.

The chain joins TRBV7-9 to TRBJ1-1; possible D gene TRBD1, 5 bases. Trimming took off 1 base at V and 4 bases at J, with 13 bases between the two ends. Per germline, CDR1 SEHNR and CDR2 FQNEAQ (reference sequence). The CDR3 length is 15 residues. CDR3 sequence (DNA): TGTGCCAGCAGCTTAGTTGGCCGGGGGAGCACTGAAGCTTTCTTT. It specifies CASSLVGRGSTEAFF.

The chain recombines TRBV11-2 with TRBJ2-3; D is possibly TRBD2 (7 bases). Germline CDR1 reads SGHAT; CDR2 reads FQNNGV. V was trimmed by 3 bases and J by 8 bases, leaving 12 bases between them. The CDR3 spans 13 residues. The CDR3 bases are TGTGCCAGCAGCTTGGAAGGGGGGGGTACGCAGTATTTT. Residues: CASSLEGGGTQYF.

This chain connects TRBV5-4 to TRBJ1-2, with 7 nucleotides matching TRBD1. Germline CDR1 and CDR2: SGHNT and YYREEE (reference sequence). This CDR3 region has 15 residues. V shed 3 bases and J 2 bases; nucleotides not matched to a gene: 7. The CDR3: CASSSDRSFNYGYTF. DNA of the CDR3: TGTGCCAGCAGCTCGGACAGGAGCTTCAACTATGGCTACACCTTC.

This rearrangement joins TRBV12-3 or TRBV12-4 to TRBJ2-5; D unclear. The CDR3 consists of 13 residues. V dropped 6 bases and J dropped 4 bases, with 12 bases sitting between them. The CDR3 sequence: CASSPLRGETQYF. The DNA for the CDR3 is TGTGCCAGCAGCCCTTTGAGAGGAGAGACCCAGTACTTC.

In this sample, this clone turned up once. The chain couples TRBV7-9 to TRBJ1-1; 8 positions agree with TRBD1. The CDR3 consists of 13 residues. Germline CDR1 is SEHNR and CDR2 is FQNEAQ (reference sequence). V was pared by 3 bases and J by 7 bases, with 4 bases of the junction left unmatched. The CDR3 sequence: CASSLTGASEAFF. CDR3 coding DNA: TGTGCCAGCAGCTTGACAGGGGCCAGTGAAGCTTTCTTT.